This passage covers 6 T cell receptor beta chains from one sample sequenced in a study of blood T cell repertoires in COVID-19. Assay: immunoSEQ multiplex PCR; the TCRdb copy retains only in-frame clones and omits some. The repertoire has about 120,000 clones, roughly three quarters of them found once; the top ten carry about 4%. What was sequenced was peripheral blood. These receptors originate from a woman over 75 with acute or convalescent COVID-19.

J is TRBJ1-6 and V is TRBV11-1; the match to TRBD1 covers 8 bases. Germline CDR1 SGHAT, CDR2 FQDESV (reference sequence). The CDR3 consists of 16 residues. V lost 3 bases to trimming and J lost 4 bases; unmatched junction nucleotides: 5. In DNA, the CDR3 is TGTGCCAGCAGCTTCGGACAGGGCGGGTATAATTCACCCCTCCACTTT. Protein product: CASSFGQGGYNSPLHF.

The chain combines TRBV5-5 with TRBJ1-2, with 11 bases that match TRBD1. In germline, CDR1 is SGHKS, CDR2 YYEKEE (reference sequence). The CDR3 is 15 residues long. Losses at the gene ends were 4 bases for V and 5 bases for J; bases not matched to a gene: 7. CDR3 sequence reads: CASSPGQGAQYGYTF. As DNA, the CDR3 is TGTGCCAGCAGCCCAGGACAGGGGGCACAGTATGGCTACACCTTC.

V gene TRBV6-5 combines with J gene TRBJ1-5, with D unresolved. Germline V gives CDR1 MNHEY, CDR2 SVGAGI. The CDR3 has 14 residues. V was clipped by 2 bases and J by 4 bases, with 9 bases between them. The CDR3 loop is CASSYRRENQPQHF. CDR3 sequence (DNA): TGTGCCAGCAGTTACAGGAGGGAGAATCAGCCCCAGCATTTT.

This clone was counted once. This chain uses TRBV15 with TRBJ2-7; a weak D match, TRBD1 (6 bases). The V and J ends lost 2 bases and 7 bases respectively, with 18 bases between them. Per germline, CDR1 LNHNV and CDR2 YYDKDF (reference sequence). The CDR3 is 15 residues long. CDR3 bases: TGTGCCACCAGCAGAAAACAGGGATCATTAGGGGAGCAGTACTTC. Protein sequence: CATSRKQGSLGEQYF.

The chain links TRBV10-3 to TRBJ2-5, with 11 bases aligning to TRBD2. Losses at the gene ends were 2 bases for V and 5 bases for J; bases not matched to a gene: 4. CDR1 and CDR2 (germline): ENHRY, SYGVKD. This CDR3 region has 15 residues. CDR3 sequence: CAISELAGGRETQYF. In nucleotides, the CDR3 is TGTGCCATCAGTGAGCTAGCGGGGGGCCGGGAGACCCAGTACTTC.

The chain uses TRBV21-1 and TRBJ1-2. TRBV21-1 is flagged as a pseudogene. This CDR3 contains 15 residues. The CDR3: CASSPQAGGWYGYTF. CDR3 sequence (DNA): TGTGCCAGCAGCCCTCAAGCGGGGGGCTGGTATGGCTACACCTTC.